These 23 T cell receptor beta chains came from one sample sequenced in a study of cytomegalovirus exposure and HLA in healthy donors. Use of 60 Vbeta and 13 Jbeta primers characterized the PCR. This table comes from immunoSEQ multiplex PCR, and its TCRdb copy is limited to in-frame clones, with some not included. The table includes about 140,000 clones, 61% detected once. Sequenced material: PBMCs. These receptors came from a male donor in good health and CMV-seronegative.

This clone came up a few times. The genes are TRBV5-6 and TRBJ2-2; 9 nucleotides agree with TRBD1. Germline V lookup: CDR1 SGHDT, CDR2 YYEEEE. V dropped 4 bases and J dropped 7; count of bases not matched to a gene: 11. The CDR3 length is 16 residues. CDR3 region: CASSLQGQGLGGELFF. The DNA for the CDR3 is TGTGCCAGCAGCCTACAAGGACAGGGGTTGGGCGGGGAGCTGTTTTTT.

A remark on this clone: Mismatch with germline at one junction end may stem from a read error. The genes are TRBV11-2 and TRBJ2-7; the match to TRBD1 covers 8 bases. The germline CDR1 and CDR2 sequences are SGHAT and FQNNGV. The CDR3 spans 17 residues. The CDR3 spells CASRLDSWAGGMHEQYF. CDR3 bases: TGTGCCAGCCGCTTAGATAGCTGGGCAGGGGGCATGCACGAGCAGTACTTC.

In this sample, this clone turned up a few times. Here the CDR3 reads CASKGKFF. The CDR3 DNA follows: TGTGCCAGCAAGGGGAAGTTCTTC. V and J are TRBV2 and TRBJ2-1, with a possible D match to TRBD1 (5 bases). This CDR3 contains 8 residues. Between the trimmed V and J ends, which lost 7 bases and 14 bases, there was a span of 6 bases. In germline, CDR1 is SNHLY, CDR2 FYNNEI. The full variable domain, rest sourced from reference TRBV2 and TRBJ2-1, is EPEVTQTPSHQVTQMGQEVILRCVPISNHLYFYWYRQILGQKVEFLVSFYNNEISEKSEIFDDQFSVERPDGSNFTLKIRSTKLEDSAMYFCASKGKFFGPGTRLTVL.

The chain recombines TRBV7-3 with TRBJ2-5; TRBD2 agrees at 7 bases. Germline CDR1 is SGHTA and CDR2 is FQGTGA. The CDR3 totals 16 residues. V trimming: 1 base; J trimming: 2 bases; junction bases outside the gene matches: 7. Here the CDR3 reads CASSLMGGGSQETQYF. The DNA of the CDR3 is TGTGCCAGCAGCTTAATGGGCGGGGGATCGCAAGAGACCCAGTACTTC.

This clone was seen only a few times. The chain uses TRBV7-2 and TRBJ1-4; 8 bases are shared with TRBD1. This CDR3 has 17 residues. V was clipped by 4 bases and J by 3 bases; unmatched bases: 10. Germline lookup yields CDR1 SGHTA and CDR2 FQGNSA. In DNA form, the CDR3 reads TGTGCCAGCAGCTCTCCAAGGACAGGGCGATCTAATGAAAAACTGTTTTTT. Protein sequence: CASSSPRTGRSNEKLFF.

V usage is TRBV7-9 and J usage is TRBJ2-7, with TRBD2 as a possible D gene (5 bases). The V end lost 7 bases, the J end lost 0 bases, and 10 bases lay between the germline ends. Germline lookup yields CDR1 SEHNR and CDR2 FQNEAQ (reference sequence). There are 13 residues in the CDR3. The CDR3 DNA reads as TGTGCCAGCACCAGGACTGACTCCTACGAGCAGTACTTC. It encodes CASTRTDSYEQYF.

V usage is TRBV19 and J usage is TRBJ2-5, with 9 bases identical to TRBD1. Trimming removed 6 bases from V and 3 bases from J; junction bases left unmatched: 5. The CDR3 has 14 residues. Germline CDR1 reads LNHDA; CDR2 reads SQIVND (reference sequence). DNA of the CDR3: TGTGCCAGTAGCAACCGACAGGGGGAAGAGACCCAGTACTTC. This encodes CASSNRQGEETQYF.

J is TRBJ1-4 and V is TRBV11-2, with TRBD1 matching over 7 bases. Germline CDR1 SGHAT, CDR2 FQNNGV. The CDR3 totals 15 residues. V shed 5 bases and J 5 bases; nucleotides not matched to a gene: 8. The DNA of the CDR3 is TGTGCCAGCAGCCGGGTACAGGGGTTAAATGAAAAACTGTTTTTT. Its translation is CASSRVQGLNEKLFF.

The chain uses TRBV19 and TRBJ2-1; D is ambiguous. The ends were cut back, 7 bases at V and 13 bases at J, with 17 bases in the middle. Germline V gene data show CDR1 as LNHDA and CDR2 as SQIVND (reference sequence). The CDR3 length is 12 residues. CDR3 nucleotides: TGTGCCAGTACCAGACCCCCCCAGGCCCAGTTCTTC. This codes for CASTRPPQAQFF.

A single count supports this clone. This chain connects TRBV6-5 to TRBJ1-5; D unresolved. This CDR3 comprises 13 residues. Per the germline V gene, CDR1 is MNHEY and CDR2 is SVGAGI. Trimming pared 6 bases from V and 1 base from J, leaving 7 bases between. In DNA form, the CDR3 reads TGTGCCAGCAGCCGACTAAGCAATCAGCCCCAGCATTTT. As protein: CASSRLSNQPQHF.

This clone has more than one count but fewer than ten. The DNA of the CDR3 is TGTGCCCGCACCACCTCCGGGACAGGAGGGTCCACTGAAGCTTTCTTT. Protein product: CARTTSGTGGSTEAFF. The chain employs TRBV9 and TRBJ1-1; 8 bases match TRBD1. CDR3 length: 16 amino acids. Germline V lookup: CDR1 SGDLS, CDR2 YYNGEE. V lost 10 bases, J lost 4 bases, and 18 bases stayed unmatched.

The CDR3 DNA sequence: TGTGCCAGCAGCCCTTCTAGCGGGGGGGCCCCCGGGGAGCTGTTTTTT. Translation gives CASSPSSGGAPGELFF. The chain employs TRBV27 and TRBJ2-2; 12 bases are shared with TRBD2. This CDR3 is built from 16 residues. V dropped 6 bases and J dropped 6; count of bases not matched to a gene: 8. Germline values: CDR1 MNHEY, CDR2 SMNVEV (reference sequence).

This clone has only a few counts. V and J are TRBV2 and TRBJ2-1; 7 positions agree with TRBD1. This CDR3 is built from 13 residues. Per the germline V gene, CDR1 is SNHLY and CDR2 is FYNNEI. Trimming removed 4 bases from V and 3 bases from J; junction bases left unmatched: 0. The CDR3 DNA is TGTGCCAGCAGTGGACAGGGCTACAATGAGCAGTTCTTC. It translates to CASSGQGYNEQFF. The full variable domain, its missing parts supplied by reference TRBV2 and TRBJ2-1, is EPEVTQTPSHQVTQMGQEVILRCVPISNHLYFYWYRQILGQKVEFLVSFYNNEISEKSEIFDDQFSVERPDGSNFTLKIRSTKLEDSAMYFCASSGQGYNEQFFGPGTRLTVL.

There are a few counts of this clone. The V gene is TRBV5-4, the J gene TRBJ1-4; 9 bases line up with TRBD1. The V segment lost 4 bases and the J segment 7 bases; nucleotides outside the gene matches: 14. Germline loops: CDR1 SGHNT, CDR2 YYREEE (reference sequence). The CDR3 length is 17 residues. The CDR3 sequence is CASSRGGTGGLGEKLFF. The DNA for the CDR3 is TGTGCCAGCAGCCGAGGAGGCACAGGGGGCTTGGGTGAAAAACTGTTTTTT.

In this sample, this clone turned up once. This chain links TRBV15 with TRBJ1-3; TRBD2 might be the D (5 bases). With the DNA end fitting TRBJ2-2 better, the J assignment may be wrong. Looked up from germline, CDR1 is LNHNV and CDR2 is YYDKDF (reference sequence). CDR3 length: 15 amino acids. The CDR3 sequence: CATSLDYTNTGELFF. In DNA form, the CDR3 reads TGTGCCACCAGCCTAGACTACACGAACACCGGGGAGCTGTTTTTT.

This clone was observed a handful of times. CDR3: CASSDRDRGGYTF. CDR3 bases: TGTGCCAGCAGCGACCGGGACAGGGGCGGCTACACCTTC. The rearrangement joins TRBV6-1 to TRBJ1-2, with 10 bases lining up with TRBD1. CDR1 and CDR2 from the germline V gene are MNHNS and SASEGT. Germline trimming cut 6 bases from V and 8 bases from J; bases unmatched to any gene: 6. The CDR3 is 13 amino acids.

The chain recombines TRBV5-1 with TRBJ2-7, with 11 bases matching TRBD2. Germline V gene data show CDR1 as SGHRS and CDR2 as YFSETQ. After removal of 0 bases from V and 3 bases from J, the junction contained 11 bases not matched to a gene. The CDR3 has 18 residues. The chain's CDR3 is CASSLALRLAGSGYEQYF. Written as DNA, the CDR3 is TGCGCCAGCAGCTTGGCCTTAAGACTAGCGGGGTCGGGCTACGAGCAGTACTTC.

The gene calls are TRBV27 and TRBJ2-7; TRBD1 matches 8 bases. The germline V gene has CDR1 MNHEY and CDR2 SMNVEV (reference sequence). V dropped 3 bases and J dropped 4; count of bases not matched to a gene: 8. The CDR3 sequence is 15 residues long. The CDR3 DNA reads as TGTGCCAGCAGTTTCAGGGGACAGGCTTTTTACGAGCAGTACTTC. As protein: CASSFRGQAFYEQYF.

The gene calls are TRBV7-3 and TRBJ2-2; D gene ambiguous. This CDR3 contains 13 residues. CDR1 is SGHTA, CDR2 FQGTGA, per germline. Between the trimmed V and J ends, which lost 4 bases and 2 bases, there was a span of 5 bases. The DNA for the CDR3 is TGTGCCAGCAGCTCTATAAACACCGGGGAGCTGTTTTTT. Translation gives CASSSINTGELFF.

Comment on this clone: One end of the junction fails to match germline, which may point to a read error. V gene TRBV7-9 combines with J gene TRBJ2-2, with 9 bases identical to TRBD1. Germline V CDR1 and CDR2: SEHNR, FQNEAQ (reference sequence). The CDR3 covers 15 residues. The CDR3 reads CSSRPTGQGGGELFF. In DNA form, the CDR3 reads TGTTCCAGCAGACCAACGGGACAGGGCGGCGGGGAGCTGTTTTTT.

This chain links TRBV2 with TRBJ2-7, with D tentatively TRBD1 (5 bases). The CDR3 length is 11 residues. The germline V and J ends were trimmed by 7 bases and 4 bases, with 8 bases remaining between them. Germline CDR1 reads SNHLY; CDR2 reads FYNNEI. The CDR3 sequence is CASNRGYEQYF. CDR3 coding DNA: TGTGCCAGCAATAGGGGTTACGAGCAGTACTTC.

The V gene is TRBV7-2, the J gene TRBJ2-7; 9 bases are a match to TRBD1. The CDR3 sequence is 16 residues long. CDR1 and CDR2 (germline): SGHTA, FQGNSA. V shed 5 bases and J 3 bases; nucleotides not matched to a gene: 11. The CDR3 loop reads CASSPTGTGKNYEQYF. CDR3 sequence (DNA): TGTGCCAGCAGCCCTACCGGGACAGGGAAAAACTACGAGCAGTACTTC.

The chain couples TRBV6-5 to TRBJ1-6; D is perhaps TRBD1 (5 bases). Between the trimmed V and J ends, which lost 4 bases and 5 bases, there was a span of 12 bases. The germline CDR1 and CDR2 sequences are MNHEY and SVGAGI. CDR3 length equals 15 residues. The DNA for the CDR3 is TGTGCCAGCAGTTCCCCGGGACTCGATAATTCACCCCTCCACTTT. It is translated as CASSSPGLDNSPLHF.